The 20 T cell receptor beta chains listed next were all sequenced from one sample in a study of T-cell reconstitution after alpha-beta-depleted transplantation in children. It was with unique molecular identifiers that the TCRbeta library was prepared. TCRdb reprocessed the PCR reads with MiXCR, giving one entry per CDR3 protein. Of about 600,000 distinct CDR3 sequences in the sample, 20% to 25% were seen once. Sequencing was performed on PBMCs, mostly from graft donor cells, taken 360 days after TCRalphabeta/CD19-depleted stem cell transplant. The receptor source for this set is a boy under two years old who had a stem cell transplant for acute myeloid leukemia, so the T cells may come from the graft donor.

This clonotype was recorded many times. The chain employs TRBV5-1 and TRBJ2-6; D is undetermined. The CDR3 is 19 amino acids. The V gene lost 1 base and the J gene lost 0 bases, with 17 bases spanning the gap. Per the germline V gene, CDR1 is SGHRS and CDR2 is YFSETQ. The CDR3 nucleotides read TGCGCCAGCAGCTTGTTCTTCTCGACCTCGAGCTCTGGGGCCAACGTCCTGACTTTC. Translating gives CASSLFFSTSSSGANVLTF.

Turning to this clonotype: A much larger clone differs from this one at a single base, so this may be a read error. J is TRBJ1-4 and V is TRBV6-1; TRBD1 might be the D (5 bases). The CDR3 has 14 amino acids. Trimming pared 10 bases from V and 5 bases from J, leaving 17 bases between. Germline-derived CDR1 and CDR2 are MNHNS and SASEGT. The CDR3 sequence: CATSGWRENEKLFF. DNA for the CDR3: TGTGCCACCTCAGGGTGGCGTGAAAATGAAAAACTGTTTTTT.

Many counts were recorded for this clonotype. The chain is built from TRBV30 and TRBJ2-3, with D perhaps assigned TRBD1 or TRBD2 (5 bases each). The V end lost 7 bases, the J end lost 2 bases, and 22 bases lay between the germline ends. Germline CDR1 GTSNPN, CDR2 SVGIG (reference sequence). This CDR3 has 16 amino acids. The CDR3 loop is CASIIWPGTHTDTQYF. CDR3 DNA sequence: TGTGCCTCGATAATCTGGCCGGGGACCCACACAGATACGCAGTATTTT.

The V and J genes are TRBV20-1 and TRBJ2-3; D might be TRBD2 (5 bases). Between the trimmed V and J ends, which lost 5 bases and 0 bases, there was a span of 12 bases. Germline loops: CDR1 DFQATT, CDR2 SNEGSKA (reference sequence). This CDR3 has 14 residues. CDR3 residues: CSAALGPSTDTQYF. CDR3 coding DNA: TGCAGTGCTGCACTAGGCCCTAGCACAGATACGCAGTATTTT.

The chain carries TRBV7-2 and TRBJ2-7, with TRBD2 matching over 10 bases. With V trimmed by 4 bases and J by 5 bases, 14 bases remained unmatched. Germline loops: CDR1 SGHTA, CDR2 FQGNSA. This CDR3 region has 17 residues. CDR3 coding DNA: TGTGCCAGCAGCTATTTTCCGGGACTAGCGAAGGCCCACGAGCAGTACTTC. Protein sequence: CASSYFPGLAKAHEQYF.

The J gene is TRBJ2-3, the V gene TRBV28; either TRBD1 or TRBD2 may fit D (5 bases each). Germline V CDR1 and CDR2: MDHEN, SYDVKM. The V end lost 1 base, the J end lost 2 bases, and 16 bases lay between the germline ends. This CDR3 spans 17 amino acids. The CDR3 DNA is TGTGCCAGCAGTTTATACTTTTCTGGGGGTTACACAGATACGCAGTATTTT. This gives the protein CASSLYFSGGYTDTQYF.

CDR3 coding DNA: TGTGCCAGCAGCGCGGGAAGGGGCGGTCAGCCCCAGCATTTT. It is translated as CASSAGRGGQPQHF. The V gene is TRBV3-1, the J gene TRBJ1-5, with D perhaps TRBD1 (5 bases). V dropped 5 bases and J dropped 6 bases, with 14 bases sitting between them. Per the germline V gene, CDR1 is LGHDT and CDR2 is YNNKEL (reference sequence). The CDR3 length is 14 residues.

V and J are TRBV20-1 and TRBJ1-1; the D is unclear. CDR1 DFQATT and CDR2 SNEGSKA come from the germline V gene (reference sequence). CDR3 length equals 15 residues. Between the trimmed V and J ends, which lost 6 bases and 0 bases, there was a span of 17 bases. Here the CDR3 reads CSASTTWRLNTEAFF. In DNA, the CDR3 is TGCAGTGCCAGTACGACATGGCGATTGAACACTGAAGCTTTCTTT.

The gene calls are TRBV7-9 and TRBJ2-5; 13 bases agree with TRBD2. The V gene's germline CDR1 is SEHNR and CDR2 FQNEAQ (reference sequence). CDR3 length: 17 amino acids. With 5 bases clipped from V and 4 bases from J, the junction kept 10 bases outside the gene matches. CDR3 in amino acids: CASSPRTSGGGGETQYF. The CDR3, as DNA: TGTGCCAGCAGCCCCCGGACTAGCGGGGGAGGGGGAGAGACCCAGTACTTC.

This clonotype was detected only a few times. CDR3 sequence (DNA): TGTGCCAGCAGTTTCTCAGACAGAGTGGAGAACACCGGGGAGCTGTTTTTT. Its translation: CASSFSDRVENTGELFF. The J gene is TRBJ2-2, the V gene TRBV7-9, with a tentative D call TRBD1 (5 bases). This CDR3 has 17 residues. Trimming took off 6 bases at V and 1 base at J, with 18 bases between the two ends. The germline V gene encodes CDR1 SEHNR and CDR2 FQNEAQ (reference sequence).

This clonotype occurred many times. The chain couples TRBV7-3 to TRBJ2-1, with TRBD2 identical over 15 bases. The germline V gene encodes CDR1 SGHTA and CDR2 FQGTGA. J lost 5 bases, V lost 0 bases, and 8 bases had no gene match. The CDR3 runs 19 residues. CDR3 sequence reads: CASSLTGLAGGPSNNEQFF. The CDR3 DNA reads TGTGCCAGCAGCTTAACCGGACTAGCGGGGGGGCCCTCGAACAATGAGCAGTTCTTC.

The rearrangement joins TRBV20-1 to TRBJ2-2; D possibly uses TRBD1 or TRBD2 (6 bases each). Germline V gene lookup returns CDR1 DFQATT and CDR2 SNEGSKA (reference sequence). Trimming shortened V by 7 bases and J by 7 bases, and 13 bases separated the two germline ends. The CDR3 has 12 residues. CDR3 DNA sequence: TGCAGTGGAGGGGGGCCCAGCGGGGAGCTGTTTTTT. This translates into CSGGGPSGELFF.

The chain uses TRBV4-3 and TRBJ2-3; D is undetermined. This CDR3 has 15 residues. V lost 4 bases, J lost 5 bases, and 16 bases lay in between. From germline, CDR1 is LGHNA and CDR2 YSLEER. The CDR3 region is CASSPHRGSGDTQYF. In DNA form, the CDR3 reads TGCGCCAGCAGCCCCCATCGAGGATCTGGAGATACGCAGTATTTT.

The rearrangement uses TRBV15 and TRBJ2-2; no reliable D call. This CDR3 has 14 residues. V lost 6 bases, J lost 0 bases, and 8 bases lay in between. Germline V gene sequence: CDR1 LNHNV, CDR2 YYDKDF (reference sequence). CDR3: CATRKRTNTGELFF. The CDR3, as DNA: TGTGCCACCAGGAAACGTACGAACACCGGGGAGCTGTTTTTT. Together with reference TRBV15 and TRBJ2-2, the CDR3 gives the full variable domain: DAMVIQNPRYQVTQFGKPVTLSCSQTLNHNVMYWYQQKSSQAPKLLFHYYDKDFNNEADTPDNFQSRRPNTSFCFLDIRSPGLGDTAMYLCATRKRTNTGELFFGEGSRLTVL.

This clonotype was detected a few times. This chain uses TRBV12-3 or TRBV12-4 with TRBJ2-7; D might be TRBD2 (5 bases). Between the trimmed V and J ends, which lost 3 bases and 0 bases, there was a span of 12 bases. CDR3 length: 15 amino acids. The CDR3 loop is CASSFQLEVSYEQYF. The CDR3 nucleotides are TGTGCCAGCAGTTTTCAACTAGAGGTCTCCTACGAGCAGTACTTC.

This chain connects TRBV18 to TRBJ2-1; 13 bases agree with TRBD2. Germline CDR1 and CDR2: KGHSH and LQKENI. The CDR3 is 16 amino acids. J lost 6 bases, V lost 1 base, and 3 bases had no gene match. The CDR3 loop is CASSPRTSGGGNEQFF. The CDR3 nucleotides are TGTGCCAGCTCACCACGAACTAGCGGGGGGGGCAATGAGCAGTTCTTC.

Comments on this clonotype: A much larger clone differs by one base, so this may be a read error. The chain recombines TRBV28 with TRBJ2-3; no firm D call. Germline lookup yields CDR1 MDHEN and CDR2 SYDVKM. The CDR3 contains 10 residues. CDR3 residues: CASSQDRQYF. Here the CDR3 DNA reads TGTGCCAGCAGTCAAGATAGGCAGTATTTT.

This clonotype has more than one count but fewer than ten. V is TRBV30 and J is TRBJ2-1; 9 bases are shared with TRBD1. Germline CDR1 GTSNPN, CDR2 SVGIG (reference sequence). The CDR3 is 12 amino acids. Trimming cost V 5 bases and J 5 bases; bases outside gene matches: 1. The CDR3 here is CAWGQGNNEQFF. CDR3 DNA sequence: TGTGCCTGGGGACAGGGGAACAATGAGCAGTTCTTC.

This clonotype was counted only a few times. V and J are TRBV20-1 and TRBJ2-4, with 9 bases fitting TRBD2. The trim removed 3 bases at V and 5 bases at J, leaving 17 bases unmatched. The CDR3 contains 18 residues. Looked up from germline, CDR1 is DFQATT and CDR2 is SNEGSKA (reference sequence). The CDR3 bases are TGCAGTGCTAGGGCTAGCGGGGAGCATGCCCGTCCCGAAAACATTCAGTACTTC. Translation gives CSARASGEHARPENIQYF.

The chain carries TRBV19 and TRBJ1-6; TRBD1 aligns across 7 bases. The junction had 13 bases not matched to a gene; V was cut back by 5 bases and J by 6 bases. CDR1 is LNHDA and CDR2 is SQIVND in the germline V gene (reference sequence). The CDR3 contains 17 residues. CDR3 DNA: TGTGCCAGTAGTGACCTCCTGGGGGGACAGAGTAATTCACCCCTCCACTTT. Protein: CASSDLLGGQSNSPLHF.